A single sample gave rise to the 22 T cell receptor beta chains below, sequenced in a study of regulatory T cells in long-lasting Graves disease. Time point noted: persistent/refractory GD, antithyroid drugs over 5 years with positive TRAb. With RNA extracted from PBMCs as input, the TCR library was made. Arm-PCR of CDR3 regions with iRepertoire HTBI primers generated TCR beta libraries. MiXCR, applied by TCRdb to the multiplex PCR reads, yields one record per CDR3 protein. Of 300,000 to 500,000 distinct CDR3 sequences in the sample, under 25% are singletons; the top ten hold roughly 20%. Here the sequenced sample was peripheral blood mononuclear cells (PBMCs), taken when the disease was refractory, from a patient treated with antithyroid drugs. Source of these receptors: a female donor with Graves disease.

This clonotype occurred many times. V and J are TRBV28 and TRBJ2-7; no definite D call. Germline V gene sequence: CDR1 MDHEN, CDR2 SYDVKM. The V gene lost 6 bases and the J gene lost 6 bases, with 12 bases spanning the gap. The CDR3 has 12 residues. The chain's CDR3 is CASSLDLTEQYF. DNA for the CDR3: TGTGCCAGCAGCCTGGACCTCACCGAGCAGTACTTC.

This clonotype came up a few times. The chain employs TRBV5-1 and TRBJ2-7, with 9 bases matching TRBD2. Unmatched junction bases numbered 4, after V lost 0 bases and J lost 3 bases. Looked up from germline, CDR1 is SGHRS and CDR2 is YFSETQ. The CDR3 extends over 15 amino acids. CDR3 nucleotide sequence: TGCGCCAGCAGCTTGGCGGCGGGAGGGATCTACGAGCAGTACTTC. Protein: CASSLAAGGIYEQYF.

This clonotype was recorded many times. The chain is built from TRBV11-2 and TRBJ2-7; D not certain. The CDR3 has 14 residues. Trimming shortened V by 3 bases and J by 1 base, and 10 bases separated the two germline ends. From germline, CDR1 is SGHAT and CDR2 FQNNGV. The CDR3 protein is CASSFSPSSYEQYF. As DNA, the CDR3 is TGTGCCAGCAGCTTTAGTCCCTCGTCCTACGAGCAGTACTTC.

This clonotype came up a few times. V usage is TRBV4-1 and J usage is TRBJ1-3; D is possibly TRBD1 (6 bases). There are 17 residues in the CDR3. CDR1 is MGHRA and CDR2 is YSYEKL in the germline V gene. V was cut by 1 base and J by 4 bases, with 17 bases left in between. CDR3 sequence: CASSQGRGGLSGNTIYF. The CDR3 DNA reads as TGCGCCAGCAGCCAAGGCCGAGGGGGACTTTCGGGAAACACCATATATTTT.

The chain combines TRBV20-1 with TRBJ2-7; TRBD2 aligns across 7 bases. Germline V gene data show CDR1 as DFQATT and CDR2 as SNEGSKA (reference sequence). The CDR3 is 13 amino acids. V shed 5 bases and J 3 bases; nucleotides not matched to a gene: 7. CDR3 in amino acids: CSALLADDYEQYF. Here the CDR3 DNA reads TGCAGTGCTCTTCTAGCGGACGACTACGAGCAGTACTTC.

This chain joins TRBV5-6 and TRBJ1-1, with 9 positions matching TRBD1. The CDR3 is 16 amino acids. Germline V lookup: CDR1 SGHDT, CDR2 YYEEEE. With 0 bases clipped from V and 4 bases from J, the junction kept 7 bases outside the gene matches. Here the CDR3 reads CASSLEGQGIGTEAFF. The CDR3 DNA reads TGTGCCAGCAGCTTGGAGGGACAGGGAATAGGCACTGAAGCTTTCTTT.

This clonotype was detected only a few times. This chain links TRBV7-9 with TRBJ1-5, with D uncertain. Germline CDR1 is SEHNR and CDR2 is FQNEAQ (reference sequence). This CDR3 is built from 14 residues. V lost 5 bases and J lost 4, with 12 bases in between. The CDR3 sequence: CASSPWGSNQPQHF. CDR3 in DNA: TGTGCCAGCAGCCCGTGGGGATCGAATCAGCCCCAGCATTTT.

This chain connects TRBV20-1 to TRBJ2-7, with a tentative D call TRBD1 (6 bases). CDR3 size: 15 residues. Germline V gives CDR1 DFQATT, CDR2 SNEGSKA (reference sequence). With 2 bases removed from V and 3 bases from J, the gap between germline ends came to 17 bases. In nucleotides, the CDR3 is TGCAGTGCTAGATGGGGGCTCCTAACTCACTACGAGCAGTACTTC. It encodes CSARWGLLTHYEQYF.

This clonotype was detected ten times or more. The CDR3 sequence: CASSQGTGDLGTEAFF. The CDR3, as DNA: TGTGCCAGCAGCCAAGGAACAGGGGATCTAGGCACTGAAGCTTTCTTT. The chain combines TRBV3-1 with TRBJ1-1, with TRBD1 matching over 7 bases. The germline gives CDR1 LGHDT, CDR2 YNNKEL (reference sequence). This CDR3 spans 16 amino acids. With V trimmed by 1 base and J by 4 bases, 9 bases remained unmatched.

Many counts were recorded for this clonotype. V and J are TRBV20-1 and TRBJ2-4, with 8 nucleotides matching TRBD1. The V gene end was trimmed by 1 base and the J gene end by 3 bases; junction bases not matched to a gene: 5. Germline V gene sequence: CDR1 DFQATT, CDR2 SNEGSKA (reference sequence). The CDR3 contains 15 residues. CDR3 sequence: CSARANGTGKNIQYF. In DNA form, the CDR3 reads TGCAGTGCTAGAGCCAACGGGACAGGCAAAAACATTCAGTACTTC.

This clonotype was picked up a small number of times. The chain uses TRBV7-2 and TRBJ2-7; no firm D call. CDR1 and CDR2 (germline): SGHTA, FQGNSA. The CDR3 is 11 amino acids. The V gene lost 1 base and the J gene lost 9 bases, with 7 bases spanning the gap. The CDR3 loop reads CASSLGAGQYF. CDR3 bases: TGTGCCAGCAGCTTAGGTGCTGGGCAGTACTTC.

The chain joins TRBV7-6 to TRBJ2-5; TRBD2 might be the D (7 bases). The ends were cut back, 4 bases at V and 3 bases at J, with 15 bases in the middle. CDR1 SGHVS and CDR2 FNYEAQ come from the germline V gene. The CDR3 has 15 amino acids. The CDR3: CASSSGAGTKETQYF. The CDR3 nucleotides read TGTGCCAGCAGCTCGGGGGCCGGGACTAAAGAGACCCAGTACTTC.

This clonotype was found many times. V and J are TRBV7-8 and TRBJ1-5; no clear D. The CDR3 runs 16 residues. The V gene lost 5 bases and the J gene lost 2 bases, with 16 bases spanning the gap. Germline V gives CDR1 SGHVS, CDR2 FQNEAQ. As DNA, the CDR3 is TGTGCCAGCAGCCGTTTGGTAAACTCGCGCAATCAGCCCCAGCATTTT. The encoded protein is CASSRLVNSRNQPQHF.

This clonotype was seen more than once but under ten times. The chain has TRBV20-1 and TRBJ2-7; 11 bases are a match to TRBD1. The CDR3 extends over 15 amino acids. Germline V gene sequence: CDR1 DFQATT, CDR2 SNEGSKA (reference sequence). With V trimmed by 6 bases and J by 1 base, 8 bases remained unmatched. This CDR3 reads CSAMKGTGGSYEQYF. The CDR3 DNA sequence: TGCAGTGCCATGAAGGGGACAGGGGGATCCTACGAGCAGTACTTC.

The V call is TRBV2, the J call TRBJ2-7; D unresolved. V lost 6 bases to trimming and J lost 3 bases, with 12 bases between them. The CDR3 extends over 13 amino acids. Germline loops: CDR1 SNHLY, CDR2 FYNNEI. This CDR3 reads CASRLTDGYEQYF. CDR3 in DNA: TGTGCCAGCAGGCTTACCGACGGCTACGAGCAGTACTTC. Combining the CDR3 with reference TRBV2 and TRBJ2-7 gives the whole variable domain EPEVTQTPSHQVTQMGQEVILRCVPISNHLYFYWYRQILGQKVEFLVSFYNNEISEKSEIFDDQFSVERPDGSNFTLKIRSTKLEDSAMYFCASRLTDGYEQYFGPGTRLTVT.

The sample holds many counts of this clonotype. This rearrangement joins TRBV6-1 to TRBJ1-1; no clear D gene. Germline V gene sequence: CDR1 MNHNS, CDR2 SASEGT. V was clipped by 6 bases and J by 3 bases, with 11 bases between them. This CDR3 has 13 amino acids. DNA of the CDR3: TGTGCCAGCAGCCGCGTTTGGGACACTGAAGCTTTCTTT. Translation: CASSRVWDTEAFF.

The rearrangement links TRBV7-3 to TRBJ2-7; D might be TRBD2 (5 bases). Deletions cut 5 bases from V and 3 bases from J, with 11 bases between. Germline V gene data show CDR1 as SGHTA and CDR2 as FQGTGA. The CDR3 contains 13 residues. The CDR3 is CASSPSAGYEQYF. DNA of the CDR3: TGTGCCAGCAGCCCCTCTGCGGGCTACGAGCAGTACTTC.

This clonotype was counted only a few times. The CDR3 coding sequence is TGTGCCTGGTGTGGACAGCTGAACACTGAAGCTTTCTTT. This sequence encodes CAWCGQLNTEAFF. The J gene is TRBJ1-1, the V gene TRBV30; D is perhaps TRBD1 (6 bases). This CDR3 comprises 13 residues. Trimming shortened V by 5 bases and J by 0 bases, and 10 bases separated the two germline ends. Germline V CDR1 and CDR2: GTSNPN, SVGIG (reference sequence). The variable domain in full, with the rest retrieved from reference TRBV30 and TRBJ1-1, is SQTIHQWPATLVQPVGSPLSLECTVEGTSNPNLYWYRQAAGRGLQLLFYSVGIGQISSEVPQNLSASRPQDRQFILSSKKLLLSDSGFYLCAWCGQLNTEAFFGQGTRLTVV.

This clonotype was counted ten times or more. The chain has TRBV7-2 and TRBJ1-1, with D tentatively TRBD1 (5 bases). Germline values: CDR1 SGHTA, CDR2 FQGNSA. The CDR3 spans 12 residues. Trimming shortened V by 1 base and J by 7 bases, and 7 bases separated the two germline ends. CDR3 region: CASSLVGREAFF. The CDR3 DNA sequence: TGTGCCAGCAGCTTAGTGGGACGTGAAGCTTTCTTT.

This clonotype was seen repeatedly, ten times or more. For the CDR3, the DNA is TGTGCCAGCAGTGACGGACAGGTTTCTGGTGGCTACACCTTC. It encodes CASSDGQVSGGYTF. This sequence joins TRBV12-3 or TRBV12-4 and TRBJ1-2, with TRBD1 matching over 7 bases. Trimming at V came to 5 bases and at J to 7 bases, leaving 10 bases not matched to a gene. The length of the CDR3 is 14 residues.

The genes are TRBV7-6 and TRBJ2-7; 10 bases line up with TRBD2. The CDR3 runs to 15 residues. The trim removed 10 bases at V and 2 bases at J, leaving 11 bases unmatched. The germline V gene has CDR1 SGHVS and CDR2 FNYEAQ. This chain's CDR3 is CATGPASGGAYEQYF. The CDR3 nucleotides read TGTGCCACCGGCCCGGCTAGCGGGGGAGCCTACGAGCAGTACTTC.

The chain employs TRBV27 and TRBJ2-7, with 9 bases identical to TRBD2. Trimming removed 0 bases from V and 7 bases from J; junction bases left unmatched: 10. This CDR3 spans 16 amino acids. Per the germline V gene, CDR1 is MNHEY and CDR2 is SMNVEV (reference sequence). This chain's CDR3 is CASSLSAGGPSGEQYF. CDR3 in DNA: TGTGCCAGCAGTTTATCGGCGGGAGGGCCTTCGGGGGAGCAGTACTTC.